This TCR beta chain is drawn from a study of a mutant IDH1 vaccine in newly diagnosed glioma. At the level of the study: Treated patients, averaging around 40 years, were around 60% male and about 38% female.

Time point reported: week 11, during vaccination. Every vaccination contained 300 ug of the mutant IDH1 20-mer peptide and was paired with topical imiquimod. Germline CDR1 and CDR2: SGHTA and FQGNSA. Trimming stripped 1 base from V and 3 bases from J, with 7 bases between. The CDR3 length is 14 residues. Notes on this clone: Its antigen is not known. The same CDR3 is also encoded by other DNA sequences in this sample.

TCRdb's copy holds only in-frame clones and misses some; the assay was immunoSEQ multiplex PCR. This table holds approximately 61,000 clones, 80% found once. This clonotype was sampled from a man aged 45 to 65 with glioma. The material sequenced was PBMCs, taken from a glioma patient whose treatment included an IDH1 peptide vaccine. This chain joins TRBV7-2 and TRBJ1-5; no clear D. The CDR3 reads CASSLGRNNQPQHF. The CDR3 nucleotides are TGTGCCAGCAGCTTAGGACGCAACAATCAGCCCCAGCATTTT.